The 28 T cell receptor beta chains in this list originate from one sample, sequenced in a study of identical twins. TCRdb reprocessed the 5' RACE reads with MiXCR, giving one entry per CDR3 protein. The table lists a few hundred thousand distinct CDR3 sequences, 8% to 9% of them singletons. The sample also formed part of further work on yellow fever vaccine responses in identical twins.

The specimen sequenced was memory (CD45RO+) T cells sorted from blood. These receptors came from a woman younger than 35 in good health.

This sequence joins TRBV6-1 and TRBJ2-1; 9 nucleotides align to TRBD2. Germline CDR1 and CDR2: MNHNS and SASEGT. This CDR3 has 13 residues. CDR3 residues: CASGLAGFNEQFF. CDR3 bases: TGTGCAAGTGGCCTAGCGGGATTCAATGAGCAGTTCTTC.

The chain combines TRBV5-1 with TRBJ1-3; 7 nucleotides match TRBD1. The CDR3 contains 16 residues. J lost 1 base, V lost 4 bases, and 8 bases had no gene match. Germline CDR1 is SGHRS and CDR2 is YFSETQ. Here the CDR3 DNA reads TGCGCCAGCAGCCCAGACAGGGTCGGGTCTGGAAACACCATATATTTT. It specifies CASSPDRVGSGNTIYF.

This clonotype was detected ten times or more. The chain couples TRBV10-3 to TRBJ2-5; tentative D call: TRBD2 (7 bases). The CDR3 contains 13 residues. Trimming stripped 10 bases from V and 5 bases from J, with 17 bases between. The germline CDR1 and CDR2 sequences are ENHRY and SYGVKD. CDR3 residues: CATRDMGGETQYF. The CDR3 bases are TGTGCCACCAGGGACATGGGGGGGGAGACCCAGTACTTC.

This clonotype was picked up many times. V is TRBV6-1 and J is TRBJ2-7; D perhaps matches TRBD1 (5 bases). This CDR3 comprises 12 residues. V shed 7 bases and J shed 0 bases, with 7 bases lying between them. The germline CDR1 and CDR2 sequences are MNHNS and SASEGT. The CDR3 here is CASKGFSYEQYF. The CDR3, as DNA: TGTGCCAGCAAGGGGTTCTCCTACGAGCAGTACTTC.

The chain carries TRBV20-1 and TRBJ1-6, with D perhaps TRBD1 (5 bases). V was pared by 6 bases and J by 7 bases, with 22 bases between. Germline-derived CDR1 and CDR2 are DFQATT and SNEGSKA (reference sequence). The CDR3 is made up of 16 amino acids. CDR3 region: CSALNIEGARNSPLHF. In nucleotides, the CDR3 is TGCAGTGCCCTTAACATCGAAGGGGCACGCAATTCACCCCTCCACTTT.

This clonotype was observed many times. The rearrangement joins TRBV4-2 to TRBJ2-5; a weak D match, TRBD2 (5 bases). Germline CDR1 and CDR2: LGHNA and YNFKEQ. This CDR3 region has 15 residues. V lost 2 bases and J lost 5, with 15 bases in between. The CDR3 nucleotides are TGTGCCAGCAGCCAAACCCAGCGGAGGTGGGAGACCCAGTACTTC. Residues: CASSQTQRRWETQYF.

The rearrangement uses TRBV7-6 and TRBJ1-3; unclear D gene. V lost 6 bases to trimming and J lost 0 bases, with 9 bases between them. The germline V gene has CDR1 SGHVS and CDR2 FNYEAQ. There are 14 residues in the CDR3. CDR3 loop: CASRRTASGNTIYF. DNA for the CDR3: TGTGCCAGCAGGAGGACGGCCTCTGGAAACACCATATATTTT.

This clonotype was detected ten times or more. The V and J genes are TRBV9 and TRBJ1-3; D is undetermined. The germline V and J ends were trimmed by 4 bases and 1 base, with 18 bases remaining between them. Germline V gene lookup returns CDR1 SGDLS and CDR2 YYNGEE. The CDR3 has 17 amino acids. The CDR3 reads CASSRLVGLRSGNTIYF. CDR3 bases: TGTGCCAGCAGCAGACTCGTAGGTCTAAGATCTGGAAACACCATATATTTT.

This clonotype occurred many times. The V call is TRBV7-9, the J call TRBJ2-5; TRBD2 aligns across 10 bases. The CDR3 contains 16 residues. Looked up from germline, CDR1 is SEHNR and CDR2 is FQNEAQ (reference sequence). After removal of 1 base from V and 6 bases from J, the junction contained 8 bases not matched to a gene. The CDR3 DNA follows: TGTGCCAGCAGCTTAGTGTCTAGCGGGGGTATGAAGACCCAGTACTTC. This gives the protein CASSLVSSGGMKTQYF.

This clonotype was found many times. The chain has TRBV29-1 and TRBJ1-2, with unresolved D. Trimming removed 0 bases at V and 4 bases at J, with 6 bases between. CDR3 length equals 12 residues. CDR1 is SQVTM, CDR2 ANQGSEA, per germline. The chain's CDR3 is CSVEDLRYGYTF. The DNA of the CDR3 is TGCAGCGTTGAAGATCTGCGCTATGGCTACACCTTC.

This clonotype was counted ten times or more. V and J are TRBV15 and TRBJ1-6, with D perhaps matching TRBD1 (5 bases). CDR1 and CDR2 (germline): LNHNV, YYDKDF (reference sequence). V lost 0 bases to trimming and J lost 9 bases, with 12 bases between them. This CDR3 has 15 amino acids. The CDR3 DNA reads as TGTGCCACCAGCAGAGATGGGGCAGGGCCTTCACCCCTCCACTTT. Translating it yields CATSRDGAGPSPLHF.

This clonotype occurred many times. The chain couples TRBV7-6 to TRBJ2-1; TRBD2 matches at 10 bases. Germline V lookup: CDR1 SGHVS, CDR2 FNYEAQ. After removal of 8 bases from V and 0 bases from J, the junction contained 13 bases not matched to a gene. The CDR3 sequence is 18 residues long. CDR3 protein: CASGPPLAGSNSYNEQFF. CDR3 DNA sequence: TGTGCCAGCGGACCCCCACTAGCGGGGTCTAACTCCTACAATGAGCAGTTCTTC.

In this sample, this clonotype turned up a few times. The chain combines TRBV20-1 with TRBJ2-7; 11 bases line up with TRBD1. There are 14 residues in the CDR3. The germline CDR1 and CDR2 sequences are DFQATT and SNEGSKA (reference sequence). V dropped 1 base and J dropped 4; count of bases not matched to a gene: 3. The CDR3 DNA reads as TGCAGTGCTAGAGGGGACAGGGGGGGATACGAGCAGTACGTC. Its protein product is CSARGDRGGYEQYV.

A few counts support this clonotype. The CDR3 sequence is CASSDNGVNQPQHF. The CDR3 bases are TGTGCCAGCAGTGATAACGGGGTCAATCAGCCCCAGCATTTT. This chain connects TRBV2 to TRBJ1-5, with D unclear. Germline-derived CDR1 and CDR2 are SNHLY and FYNNEI. The CDR3 has 14 residues. Deletions cut 3 bases from V and 3 bases from J, with 9 bases between.

This clonotype was observed a few times. This sequence joins TRBV7-9 and TRBJ1-4; D remains unclear. The CDR3 runs to 17 residues. The V gene's germline CDR1 is SEHNR and CDR2 FQNEAQ (reference sequence). With 0 bases removed from V and 7 bases from J, the gap between germline ends came to 18 bases. CDR3 sequence reads: CASSLASRIVGSEKLFF. CDR3 DNA sequence: TGTGCCAGCAGCTTAGCGTCCCGGATCGTAGGAAGTGAAAAACTGTTTTTT.

The table lists this clonotype with a few counts. This chain connects TRBV6-1 to TRBJ1-6; D remains unclear. V was trimmed by 8 bases and J by 3 bases, leaving 8 bases between them. Per germline, CDR1 MNHNS and CDR2 SASEGT. CDR3 length equals 13 residues. The CDR3 sequence is CASQASYNSPLHF. The CDR3 DNA sequence: TGTGCCAGCCAGGCAAGCTATAATTCACCCCTCCACTTT.

This clonotype was observed at least ten times. V and J are TRBV10-3 and TRBJ2-3; TRBD1 is a possible D gene (5 bases). Between the trimmed V and J ends, which lost 3 bases and 9 bases, there was a span of 19 bases. From germline, CDR1 is ENHRY and CDR2 SYGVKD. The CDR3 length is 15 residues. DNA of the CDR3: TGTGCCATCAGTGATTCCTCGTCAGGTTCAGGGACGCAGTATTTT. Its protein product is CAISDSSSGSGTQYF.

The rearrangement joins TRBV19 to TRBJ2-2, with D unresolved. V was clipped by 2 bases and J by 2 bases, with 6 bases between them. The germline gives CDR1 LNHDA, CDR2 SQIVND (reference sequence). This CDR3 has 14 residues. The CDR3 loop reads CASSIITNTGELFF. The CDR3 DNA follows: TGTGCCAGTAGTATAATCACCAACACCGGGGAGCTGTTTTTT.

The chain uses TRBV25-1 and TRBJ2-2, with D possibly being TRBD2 (5 bases). Trimming shortened V by 1 base and J by 1 base, and 10 bases separated the two germline ends. This CDR3 has 16 amino acids. The germline V gene has CDR1 MGHDK and CDR2 SYGVNS. The CDR3 loop reads CASSESASQNTGELFF. The CDR3 DNA sequence: TGTGCCAGCAGTGAATCGGCTAGCCAGAACACCGGGGAGCTGTTTTTT.

In this sample, this clonotype turned up a few times. The chain combines TRBV3-1 with TRBJ2-3; the D gene could be TRBD1 or TRBD2 (5 bases each). CDR1 is LGHDT, CDR2 YNNKEL, per germline (reference sequence). This CDR3 has 20 residues. Trimming pared 0 bases from V and 0 bases from J, leaving 22 bases between. The CDR3 sequence: CASSQDLRGVVSPSTDTQYF. The CDR3 DNA follows: TGTGCCAGCAGCCAAGATTTGAGGGGAGTGGTGAGTCCAAGCACAGATACGCAGTATTTT.

The V and J genes are TRBV28 and TRBJ2-3, with D possibly matching TRBD2 (7 bases). This CDR3 has 14 amino acids. From germline, CDR1 is MDHEN and CDR2 SYDVKM. Trimming pared 9 bases from V and 4 bases from J, leaving 17 bases between. The CDR3 sequence is CASTDGGRPDTQYF. CDR3 in DNA: TGTGCCAGTACGGACGGGGGGCGGCCAGATACGCAGTATTTT.

This clonotype occurred a few times. This rearrangement joins TRBV12-3 or TRBV12-4 to TRBJ2-1; perhaps D is TRBD1 or TRBD2 (6 bases each). There are 18 residues in the CDR3. Trimming left V 11 bases short and J 3 bases short, with 29 bases between. The DNA for the CDR3 is TGTGCCCGCTGTTTAGCGCTAATAGGAAGGGGGGACTACAATGAGCAGTTCTTC. This sequence encodes CARCLALIGRGDYNEQFF.

The chain employs TRBV20-1 and TRBJ1-6, with 8 positions matching TRBD1. This CDR3 has 15 residues. V shed 0 bases and J 10 bases; nucleotides not matched to a gene: 8. The germline gives CDR1 DFQATT, CDR2 SNEGSKA (reference sequence). The CDR3 DNA sequence: TGCAGTGCTAGAGACTGGACAGGGCGGGACTCACCCCTCCACTTT. Translated, it gives CSARDWTGRDSPLHF.

A few counts support this clonotype. The chain is built from TRBV6-1 and TRBJ2-3, with unresolved D. The CDR3 runs to 15 residues. The ends were cut back, 1 base at V and 4 bases at J, with 12 bases in the middle. The germline gives CDR1 MNHNS, CDR2 SASEGT. The CDR3 DNA is TGTGCCAGCAGTGAAGACTTGATCGCCGCAGATACGCAGTATTTT. Encoded protein: CASSEDLIAADTQYF.

The sample holds a few counts of this clonotype. The V call is TRBV10-2, the J call TRBJ2-7; D is undetermined. The CDR3 runs to 14 residues. The V end was cut by 0 bases, the J end by 8 bases, with 14 bases between. Germline V CDR1 and CDR2: WSHSY, SAAADI. DNA for the CDR3: TGCGCCAGCAGTGAGTCGATATTGTCTGTAAAGCAGTACTTC. Translated, it gives CASSESILSVKQYF.

This clonotype showed up many times. J is TRBJ1-5 and V is TRBV7-9; TRBD1 agrees at 10 bases. The trim removed 3 bases at V and 4 bases at J, leaving 3 bases unmatched. The CDR3 totals 15 residues. The germline CDR1 and CDR2 sequences are SEHNR and FQNEAQ (reference sequence). The CDR3 sequence is CASSFGTGVNQPQHF. As DNA, the CDR3 is TGTGCCAGCAGCTTTGGGACAGGGGTGAATCAGCCCCAGCATTTT.

This clonotype was seen many times. V and J are TRBV28 and TRBJ2-7; 7 bases fit TRBD1. The CDR3 is 11 amino acids. With 5 bases clipped from V and 10 bases from J, the junction kept 5 bases outside the gene matches. Germline CDR1 reads MDHEN; CDR2 reads SYDVKM. The CDR3 bases are TGTGCCAGCAGTCTTAGACAGGGACAGTACTTC. Protein: CASSLRQGQYF.

The rearrangement joins TRBV20-1 to TRBJ2-7; possibly TRBD1 for D (5 bases). Germline V lookup: CDR1 DFQATT, CDR2 SNEGSKA (reference sequence). CDR3 size: 11 residues. V dropped 6 bases and J dropped 2 bases, with 8 bases sitting between them. CDR3 bases: TGCAGTGCGGAGACAGCCTACGAGCAGTACTTC. It translates to CSAETAYEQYF.